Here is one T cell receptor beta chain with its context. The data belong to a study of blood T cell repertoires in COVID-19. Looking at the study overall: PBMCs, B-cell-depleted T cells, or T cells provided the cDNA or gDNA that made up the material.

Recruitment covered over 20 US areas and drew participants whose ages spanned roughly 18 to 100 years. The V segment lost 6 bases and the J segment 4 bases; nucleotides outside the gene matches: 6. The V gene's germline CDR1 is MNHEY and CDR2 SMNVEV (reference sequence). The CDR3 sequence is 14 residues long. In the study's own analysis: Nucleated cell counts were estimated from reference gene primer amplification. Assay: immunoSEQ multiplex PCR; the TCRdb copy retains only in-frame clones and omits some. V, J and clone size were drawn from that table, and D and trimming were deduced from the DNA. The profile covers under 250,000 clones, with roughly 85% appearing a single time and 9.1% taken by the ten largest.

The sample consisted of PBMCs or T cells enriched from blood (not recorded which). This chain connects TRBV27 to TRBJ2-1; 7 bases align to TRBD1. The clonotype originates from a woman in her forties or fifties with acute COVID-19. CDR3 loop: CASRTGTVYNEQFF. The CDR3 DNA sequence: TGTGCCAGCAGGACCGGGACAGTATACAATGAGCAGTTCTTC.